This TCR beta chain emerged from a study of shared clonotypes between healthy human individuals. Generated by immunoSEQ multiplex PCR, the TCRdb table keeps only in-frame clones and is missing some. Among about 1.1 million clones, roughly 80% were seen once, and the ten largest hold 0.85% to 1%. Germline CDR1 and CDR2: MNHNS and SASEGT. The CDR3 is 13 residues long. Deletions cut 6 bases from V and 4 bases from J, with 13 bases between. This receptor was obtained from a man aged 18 to 29 in good health. Some clones in this sample may be carry-over from other donors' samples. The sample consisted of memory CD4+ T cells from PBMCs. Subset denoted: CD45RA-negative fraction. The chain joins TRBV6-1 to TRBJ2-7; D is unresolved. The CDR3 nucleotides are TGTGCCAGCAGGGAAAGCCCGGGTTACGAGCAGTACTTC. This translates into CASRESPGYEQYF.